Listed below are T cell receptor beta chains from one sample, sequenced in a study of post-analysis software for immune sequencing data. Via MiXCR, TCRdb re-called the PCR reads, giving one row per CDR3 protein. The data hold some 260,000 distinct CDR3 sequences, with roughly a third observed a single time. The sample consisted of blood. The receptors come from a girl aged 10-17 years with multiple sclerosis. Both conserved end residues are part of each CDR3. A D gene is named only where the DNA matches it firmly. The listing skips clone size in some rows; elsewhere it reads once, few, many or a size class.

cdr3_aa cdr3_nt v_call d_call j_call clone_size
CASSSTGAYLYEQYF TGTGCCAGCAGCTCGACAGGGGCCTACCTTTACGAGCAGTACTTC TRBV11-2 TRBD1 TRBJ2-7 .
CASRRTGANVLTF TGTGCCAGCAGGCGAACTGGGGCCAACGTCCTGACTTTC TRBV6-5 . TRBJ2-6 many
CSAAPGTLNYGYTF TGCAGCGCTGCCCCCGGGACACTAAACTATGGCTACACCTTC TRBV29-1 . TRBJ1-2 many
CASSYDSNNEQFF TGCGCCAGCAGCTACGACTCGAACAATGAGCAGTTCTTC TRBV5-1 . TRBJ2-1 many
CASSYGSGGHETQYF TGTGCCAGCAGTTACGGTAGCGGGGGGCATGAGACCCAGTACTTC TRBV6-6 TRBD2 TRBJ2-5 many
CASSAGTRWTGANVLTF TGCGCCAGCAGCGCCGGGACCCGCTGGACTGGGGCCAACGTCCTGACTTTC TRBV5-1 . TRBJ2-6 .
CSVDRAGGTDTQYF TGCAGCGTCGATCGAGCGGGGGGAACAGATACGCAGTATTTT TRBV29-1 TRBD2 TRBJ2-3 many
CAISESGEGSSPLHF TGTGCCATCAGTGAGTCGGGAGAGGGGAGTTCACCCCTCCACTTT TRBV10-3 . TRBJ1-6 many
CASSATGQDNSPLHF TGTGCCAGCAGCGCGACAGGGCAAGATAATTCACCCCTCCACTTT TRBV7-3 TRBD1 TRBJ1-6 few
CASSDDAGLLGEQYF TGTGCCAGCAGCGATGACGCTGGACTATTAGGCGAGCAGTACTTC TRBV12-3/TRBV12-4 . TRBJ2-7 .
CASSRPGTGTDTQYF TGCGCCAGCAGCCGACCCGGGACAGGCACAGATACGCAGTATTTT TRBV4-1 TRBD1 TRBJ2-3 many
CSALTGVRAEAFF TGCAGTGCTTTGACAGGGGTGAGGGCTGAAGCTTTCTTT TRBV20-1 TRBD1 TRBJ1-1 many
CASTDGRGGPNEQFF TGTGCCAGCACCGACGGACGGGGGGGCCCCAATGAGCAGTTCTTC TRBV2 TRBD2 TRBJ2-1 .
CATSRADGRNGYTF TGTGCCACCAGCAGAGCGGACGGGCGGAATGGCTACACCTTC TRBV15 . TRBJ1-2 many
CASSATSGFSYEQYF TGCGCCAGCAGTGCGACTAGCGGTTTTTCCTACGAGCAGTACTTC TRBV10-1 TRBD2 TRBJ2-7 few
CASNPGTGRSNQPQHF TGTGCCAGCAACCCAGGGACGGGGCGTAGCAATCAGCCCCAGCATTTT TRBV21-1 . TRBJ1-5 .
CASSPTGTGPSYGYTF TGTGCCAGCAGCCCCACCGGGACAGGGCCGTCCTATGGCTACACCTTC TRBV5-5 TRBD1 TRBJ1-2 many
CASSTSGVHYGYTF TGTGCCAGCAGCACCTCGGGGGTACACTATGGCTACACCTTC TRBV28 . TRBJ1-2 many
CSVEGGGRSPNEQFF TGCAGCGTTGAAGGCGGGGGGCGCTCCCCCAATGAGCAGTTCTTC TRBV29-1 TRBD2 TRBJ2-1 .
CASSPTRSSYEQYF TGTGCCAGCAGCCCTACTAGATCCTCCTACGAGCAGTACTTC TRBV28 . TRBJ2-7 many
CASSGERGGLNNEQFF TGCGCCAGCAGCGGGGAACGGGGGGGCCTCAACAATGAGCAGTTCTTC TRBV5-1 TRBD2 TRBJ2-1 .
CSVAGQARGEAFF TGCAGCGTTGCAGGACAGGCCAGGGGTGAAGCTTTCTTT TRBV29-1 TRBD1 TRBJ1-1 few
CASSWRGGGVGETQYF TGTGCCAGCAGCTGGAGGGGAGGGGGCGTCGGAGAGACCCAGTACTTC TRBV7-8 . TRBJ2-5 few
CASSSAGAIGAFF TGTGCCAGCAGTTCGGCAGGGGCAATTGGCGCTTTCTTT TRBV28 . TRBJ1-1 few
CSAPKWGATNEKLFF TGCAGTGCTCCAAAGTGGGGGGCAACTAATGAAAAACTGTTTTTT TRBV20-1 . TRBJ1-4 .
CTSSLENTEAFF TGCACCAGCAGCCTAGAGAACACTGAAGCTTTCTTT TRBV4-1 . TRBJ1-1 .
CASSLPGGGDENYGYTF TGTGCCAGCAGCCTGCCCGGGGGAGGGGACGAAAACTATGGCTACACCTTC TRBV5-6 . TRBJ1-2 many
CSAPSPGRMTSGTDTQYF TGCAGTGCTCCTTCCCCCGGACGGATGACCTCCGGCACAGATACGCAGTATTTT TRBV20-1 . TRBJ2-3 .
CASSLPSAEAFF TGTGCCAGCAGCTTACCCAGTGCTGAAGCTTTCTTT TRBV5-6 . TRBJ1-1 many
CSVKEGGRGGATYNEQFF TGCAGCGTTAAAGAGGGGGGAAGGGGCGGCGCAACCTACAATGAGCAGTTCTTC TRBV29-1 . TRBJ2-1 .
CASSWLDRGGETQFF TGTGCCAGCAGTTGGCTGGACAGGGGCGGGGAGACCCAGTTCTTC TRBV6-1 TRBD1 TRBJ2-1 .